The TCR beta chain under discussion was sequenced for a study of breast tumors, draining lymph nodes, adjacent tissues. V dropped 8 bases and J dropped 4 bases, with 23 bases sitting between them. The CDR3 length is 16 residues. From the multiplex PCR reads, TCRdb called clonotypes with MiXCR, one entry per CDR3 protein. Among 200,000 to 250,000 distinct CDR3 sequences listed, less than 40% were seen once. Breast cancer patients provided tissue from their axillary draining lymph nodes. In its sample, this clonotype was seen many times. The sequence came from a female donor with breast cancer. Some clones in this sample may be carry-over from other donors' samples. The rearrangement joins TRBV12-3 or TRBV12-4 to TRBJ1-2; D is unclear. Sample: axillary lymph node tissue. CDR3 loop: CASSSFSTVPSYGYTF. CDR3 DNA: TGTGCCAGCTCGTCCTTTTCGACGGTACCCTCCTATGGCTACACCTTC.